A selection of T cell receptor beta chains follows, all from one sample in a study of blood T cell repertoires in COVID-19. TCRdb's copy holds only in-frame clones and misses some; the assay was immunoSEQ multiplex PCR. This repertoire shows 160,000 or so clones, over 70% found once; its top ten account for approximately 0.5%. The sequenced sample was peripheral blood. Source of these receptors: a man in his sixties with acute or convalescent COVID-19. CDR3s include the opening cysteine and the closing phenylalanine or tryptophan. D genes are given only for firm matches. For some rows the clone size is stated as once, few or many, or as a class when expanded; others skip it.

CDR3 length	V gene	clone size	D gene	J gene	CDR3 DNA	CDR3 protein
13	TRBV3-1/TRBV3-2	.	TRBD2	TRBJ2-1	TGTGCCAGCAGCCAACCTAGCGGGAATGAGCAGTTCTTC	CASSQPSGNEQFF
12	TRBV9	.	TRBD2	TRBJ2-1	TGTGCCAGCAGCCCCGGGGGGGATGAGCAGTTCTTC	CASSPGGDEQFF
16	TRBV7-2	once	.	TRBJ2-2	TGTGCCAGCAGCCTGGCGGGAACGGGAGTGCACGGGGAGCTGTTTTTT	CASSLAGTGVHGELFF
17	TRBV6-2/TRBV6-3	.	TRBD1	TRBJ1-5	TGTGCCAGCAGTTACCCGAGACAGGGTTTGGTGGGTCAGCCCCAGCATTTT	CASSYPRQGLVGQPQHF
16	TRBV7-9	few	TRBD1	TRBJ1-2	TGTGCCAGCAGCCCGTACCTCATCCAGGGGGACTATGGCTACACCTTC	CASSPYLIQGDYGYTF
16	TRBV4-2	.	TRBD1	TRBJ2-5	TGTGCCAGCAGCCAAGAGTGGCGACAGGGGGGGAAGACCCAGTACTTC	CASSQEWRQGGKTQYF
16	TRBV7-9	few	TRBD1	TRBJ1-1	TGTGCCAGCAGCAAGGGGACAGGGGGCTCGGACACTGAAGCTTTCTTT	CASSKGTGGSDTEAFF
14	TRBV10-3	.	TRBD1	TRBJ2-7	TGTGCCATCAGTGTGACAGGGGGTTCCTACGAGCAGTACTTC	CAISVTGGSYEQYF
13	TRBV9	.	.	TRBJ2-7	TGTGCCAGCAGCGTAGTAGGATCGGGGGAGCAGTACTTC	CASSVVGSGEQYF
16	TRBV5-4	.	.	TRBJ2-3	TGTGCCAGCAGCTTACGAAAAGGGGGTGCCGCAGATACGCAGTATTTT	CASSLRKGGAADTQYF
12	TRBV11-3	.	TRBD2	TRBJ2-7	TGTGCCAGCAGCACTAGCGGGAACGAGCAGTACTTC	CASSTSGNEQYF
15	TRBV9	few	TRBD2	TRBJ2-7	TGTGCCAGCAGCGTAGCCTCGACTAGCGGGAACGAGCAGTACTTC	CASSVASTSGNEQYF
17	TRBV19	.	TRBD1	TRBJ1-5	TGTGCCAGTAGTTTCCCGACAGGGGGCGTGCGCAATCAGCCCCAGCATTTT	CASSFPTGGVRNQPQHF
13	TRBV7-2	.	.	TRBJ1-2	TGTGCCAGCAGCTTTAACGGGAACTATGGCTACACCTTC	CASSFNGNYGYTF
16	TRBV4-2	many	.	TRBJ1-5	TGTGCCAGCAGCCAAGAAAGAACTGGGGGCCTCGGGACCCAGCATTTT	CASSQERTGGLGTQHF
16	TRBV28	.	.	TRBJ1-1	TGTGCCAGCAGTCCCCTCGGAGCGGGAGGGTCCACTGAAGCTTTCTTT	CASSPLGAGGSTEAFF
15	TRBV5-6	few	.	TRBJ1-1	TGTGCCAGCAGCCTCCCCGGAGGGCCGGGCACTGAAGCTTTCTTT	CASSLPGGPGTEAFF
15	TRBV27	.	TRBD2	TRBJ2-2	TGTGCCAGCAGTACTAGCGGGACGAACACCGGGGAGCTGTTTTTT	CASSTSGTNTGELFF
15	TRBV5-1	.	TRBD1	TRBJ1-6	TGCGCCAGCAGCTCACAGGGGGGTAGGAATTCACCCCTCCACTTT	CASSSQGGRNSPLHF
13	TRBV21-1	.	.	TRBJ2-7	TGTGCCAGGGTGGGGCCAGAGCCCTACGAGCAGTACTTC	CARVGPEPYEQYF
15	TRBV18	.	.	TRBJ1-1	TGTGCCAGCTCACCCCCGGGGTGGGGGAACACTGAAGCTTTCTTT	CASSPPGWGNTEAFF
18	TRBV18	.	TRBD1	TRBJ1-1	TGTGCCAGCTCAACGGAATCCGGGACAGGGGGCGGGAGCACTGAAGCTTTCTTT	CASSTESGTGGGSTEAFF
16	TRBV18	few	TRBD2	TRBJ2-3	TGTGCCAGCTCACCCGGGCTAGCGGGTAGCACAGATACGCAGTATTTT	CASSPGLAGSTDTQYF
14	TRBV5-6	few	.	TRBJ1-5	TGTGCCAGCACCTCCCGAAGCGGATATCAGCCCCAGCATTTT	CASTSRSGYQPQHF
15	TRBV6-5	.	.	TRBJ2-5	TGTGCCAGCACTCTCACTAGCGGACAGGGGGAGACCCAGTACTTC	CASTLTSGQGETQYF
15	TRBV7-9	once	TRBD1	TRBJ2-3	TGTGCCAGCAGCGATTACAGGGGAGGCACAGATACGCAGTATTTT	CASSDYRGGTDTQYF
12	TRBV4-2	.	.	TRBJ2-7	TGTGCCAGCAGCCAGGGGCGCCACGAGCAGTACTTC	CASSQGRHEQYF
15	TRBV28	.	.	TRBJ1-1	TGTGCCAGCAGTTTAGCCGGGAGTGGGGAGAAAGAGCCGAGCTTT	CASSLAGSGEKEPSF
16	TRBV6-2/TRBV6-3	.	TRBD2	TRBJ2-1	TGTGCCAGCAGTTACCGGACTAGCGGGAGTAGGAATGAGCAGTTCTTC	CASSYRTSGSRNEQFF
13	TRBV3-1/TRBV3-2	.	.	TRBJ2-7	TGTGCCAGCAGCCCGGACACTACCTACGAGCAGTACTTC	CASSPDTTYEQYF
12	TRBV10-3	.	.	TRBJ2-5	TGTGCCATCAGTGACCAGGTTGAGACCCAGTACTTC	CAISDQVETQYF
15	TRBV5-6	.	.	TRBJ1-1	TGTGCCAGCAGCTTGGCCCGGCGCGGGAACACTGAAGCTTTCTTT	CASSLARRGNTEAFF
15	TRBV7-2	.	.	TRBJ1-3	TGTGCCAGCAGCTTCCAGGGTCCCTCTGGAAACACCATATATTTT	CASSFQGPSGNTIYF
13	TRBV9	.	.	TRBJ1-1	TGTGCCAGCAGCGGAGGCCTAAACACTGAAGCTTTCTTT	CASSGGLNTEAFF
15	TRBV7-9	.	.	TRBJ2-7	TGTGCCAGCAGCTCCCAAGGGGGTCTCTCCTACGAGCAGTACTTC	CASSSQGGLSYEQYF
14	TRBV27	.	TRBD1	TRBJ1-2	TGTGCCAGCAGCCCGACAGGGAGTCCACGCGGCTACACCTTC	CASSPTGSPRGYTF
17	TRBV5-1	.	TRBD1	TRBJ2-3	TGCGCCAGCAGCTCTTGGCCCAGGGGGTCTAGAGAAGATACGCAGTATTTT	CASSSWPRGSREDTQYF
17	TRBV19	.	.	TRBJ2-6	TGTGCCAGTACCGGCGCGGGAATCTTCTCTGGGGCCAACGTCCTGACTTTC	CASTGAGIFSGANVLTF
13	TRBV29-1	.	TRBD1	TRBJ2-7	TGCAGCGTGGGGACAGGGGGCTCCTACGAGCAGTACTTC	CSVGTGGSYEQYF
15	TRBV7-8	once	.	TRBJ2-3	TGTGCCAGCAGCTTAAGTGGGGGCCCCACAGATACGCAGTATTTT	CASSLSGGPTDTQYF
15	TRBV6-1	.	.	TRBJ1-5	TGTGCCAGCAGTGAGCTAGGCGGTAGCAATCAGCCCCAGCATTTT	CASSELGGSNQPQHF
13	TRBV20-1	.	TRBD2	TRBJ2-7	TGCAGTGCAAGTAGCGGGAGTCAATACGAGCAGTACTTC	CSASSGSQYEQYF
14	TRBV11-2	.	.	TRBJ2-2	TGTGCCAGCAGCCCACAGGCGAACACCGGGGAGCTGTTTTTT	CASSPQANTGELFF
14	TRBV29-1	once	.	TRBJ2-3	TGCAGCGTTGTCGGGGGAGTAGGCACAGATACGCAGTATTTT	CSVVGGVGTDTQYF
14	TRBV6-5	.	.	TRBJ1-3	TGTGCCAGCAGTACTTACGGCTCTGGAAACACCATATATTTT	CASSTYGSGNTIYF